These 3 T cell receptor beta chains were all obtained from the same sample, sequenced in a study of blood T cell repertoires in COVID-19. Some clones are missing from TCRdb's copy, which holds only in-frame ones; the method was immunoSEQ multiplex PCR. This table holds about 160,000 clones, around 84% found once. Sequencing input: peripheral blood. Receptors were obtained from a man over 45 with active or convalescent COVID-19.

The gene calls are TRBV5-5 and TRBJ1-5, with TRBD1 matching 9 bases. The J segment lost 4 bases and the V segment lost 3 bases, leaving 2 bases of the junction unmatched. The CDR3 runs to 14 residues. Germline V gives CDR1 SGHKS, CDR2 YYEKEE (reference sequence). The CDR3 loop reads CASSWGQGNQPQHF. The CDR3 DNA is TGTGCCAGCAGCTGGGGACAGGGAAATCAGCCCCAGCATTTT.

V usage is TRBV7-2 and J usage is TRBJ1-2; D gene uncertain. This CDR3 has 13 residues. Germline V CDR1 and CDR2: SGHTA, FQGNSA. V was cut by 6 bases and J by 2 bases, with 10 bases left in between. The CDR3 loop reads CASRSGLNYGYTF. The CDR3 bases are TGTGCCAGCAGGTCTGGACTGAACTATGGCTACACCTTC.

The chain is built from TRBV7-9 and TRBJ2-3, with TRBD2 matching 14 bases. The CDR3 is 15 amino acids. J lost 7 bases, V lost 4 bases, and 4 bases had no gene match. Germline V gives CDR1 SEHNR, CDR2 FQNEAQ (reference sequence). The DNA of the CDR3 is TGTGCCAGCAGCTACGGACTAGCGGGAGGAAATACGCAGTATTTT. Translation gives CASSYGLAGGNTQYF.